A selection of T cell receptor beta chains follows, all from one sample in a study of technical replicates of blood from a handful of donors. Measured with immunoSEQ multiplex PCR; TCRdb has only the in-frame clones, and not every one. The sample lists approximately 76,000 clones, about 91% occurring once. Material for sequencing was T cells isolated from PBMCs. These receptors were collected from a human donor in good health. Both conserved end residues are part of each CDR3. The D gene is left open where the match is weak. Only some rows state a clone size, as once, few, many or a class for expanded clones.

once | TRBJ2-7 | 13 | - | TRBV4-1 | CASSQGDRYEQYF | TGCGCCAGCAGCCAAGGAGACAGATACGAGCAGTACTTC
- | TRBJ2-5 | 15 | TRBD2 | TRBV19 | CASSILAGSQETQYF | TGTGCCAGTAGTATCCTAGCGGGAAGCCAAGAGACCCAGTACTTC
- | TRBJ1-1 | 16 | - | TRBV13 | CASSLDPTGLGTEAFF | TGTGCCAGCAGCTTGGACCCGACAGGTCTTGGCACTGAAGCTTTCTTT
- | TRBJ2-5 | 14 | - | TRBV6-5 | CASMWTAGGETQYF | TGTGCCAGCATGTGGACAGCCGGAGGAGAGACCCAGTACTTC
- | TRBJ2-4 | 15 | - | TRBV4-1 | CASSQGGLAKNIQYF | TGCGCCAGCAGCCAAGGGGGCCTAGCCAAAAACATTCAGTACTTC
- | TRBJ1-3 | 14 | - | TRBV27 | CASSFGGAGNTIYF | TGTGCCAGCAGTTTCGGGGGAGCGGGAAACACCATATATTTT
- | TRBJ1-2 | 17 | - | TRBV30 | CAWSPRDSRRASYGYTF | TGTGCCTGGAGTCCCCGGGACTCCCGTCGGGCGAGCTATGGCTACACCTTC
- | TRBJ2-7 | 13 | - | TRBV18 | CASKGAGTYEQYF | TGTGCCAGCAAAGGGGCGGGGACCTACGAGCAGTACTTC
- | TRBJ2-2 | 15 | TRBD2 | TRBV6-5 | CASSPGTSGTGELFF | TGTGCCAGCAGTCCCGGGACTAGCGGGACCGGGGAGCTGTTTTTT
- | TRBJ1-2 | 14 | - | TRBV10-3 | CASRITGYLYGYTF | TGTGCCAGCAGGATTACAGGGTACCTTTACGGCTACACCTTC
- | TRBJ1-1 | 16 | - | TRBV7-8 | CASSLEAWGLLAEAFF | TGTGCCAGCAGCTTAGAGGCCTGGGGCCTCCTAGCTGAAGCTTTCTTT
- | TRBJ1-2 | 11 | - | TRBV28 | CASSYLRGASF | TGTGCCAGCAGTTATCTCAGGGGCGCGAGCTTC
- | TRBJ2-2 | 14 | - | TRBV30 | CAWSVMVATGELFF | TGTGCCTGGAGTGTAATGGTGGCCACCGGGGAGCTGTTTTTT
- | TRBJ1-1 | 18 | - | TRBV5-4 | CASSRGGGVIKRNTEAFF | TGTGCCAGCAGCCGGGGCGGAGGGGTTATAAAGAGGAACACTGAAGCTTTCTTT
- | TRBJ1-1 | 16 | - | TRBV18 | CASSPSGFGSNTEAFF | TGTGCCAGCTCACCATCAGGGTTTGGCTCGAACACTGAAGCTTTCTTT
- | TRBJ2-1 | 14 | TRBD1 | TRBV7-9 | CASDTGTGADEQFF | TGTGCCAGCGATACCGGGACAGGGGCTGATGAGCAGTTCTTC
- | TRBJ1-2 | 11 | - | TRBV29-1 | CSVGQNYGYTF | TGCAGCGTTGGACAGAACTATGGCTACACCTTC
- | TRBJ1-2 | 13 | - | TRBV14 | CASSQVTAYGYTF | TGTGCCAGCAGCCAAGTTACTGCCTATGGCTACACCTTC
- | TRBJ2-3 | 14 | - | TRBV6-1 | CASAGAWGKDTQYF | TGTGCCAGTGCAGGGGCCTGGGGGAAGGATACGCAGTATTTT
- | TRBJ2-7 | 15 | TRBD2 | TRBV5-4 | CASSSLAGGLLEQYF | TGTGCCAGCAGCTCCCTAGCGGGAGGATTGCTCGAGCAGTACTTC
- | TRBJ2-5 | 18 | TRBD2 | TRBV11-3 | CASSLDPTSGGAIETQYF | TGTGCCAGCAGCTTAGACCCCACTAGCGGGGGGGCGATAGAGACCCAGTACTTC
- | TRBJ2-7 | 13 | TRBD2 | TRBV28 | CASSLASGRETVF | TGTGCCAGCAGTCTCGCTTCCGGGCGGGAGACAGTTTTC
- | TRBJ1-2 | 16 | - | TRBV9 | CASSAGDVGANYGYTF | TGTGCCAGCAGCGCGGGGGACGTTGGGGCTAACTATGGCTACACCTTC
- | TRBJ1-2 | 14 | TRBD1 | TRBV14 | CASSPSTGGYGYTF | TGTGCCAGCAGCCCATCCACAGGGGGCTATGGCTACACCTTC
- | TRBJ1-2 | 16 | - | TRBV5-1 | CASSSTGGGLNYGYTF | TGCGCCAGCAGCTCAACGGGGGGAGGACTTAACTATGGCTACACCTTC
- | TRBJ1-3 | 15 | TRBD1 | TRBV6-5 | CASSPGTGFGNTIYF | TGTGCCAGCAGTCCCGGGACAGGGTTTGGAAACACCATATATTTT
- | TRBJ1-2 | 17 | - | TRBV4-1 | CASSQDSVGRPNYGYTF | TGCGCCAGCAGCCAAGATTCGGTGGGCCGACCTAACTATGGCTACACCTTC
- | TRBJ1-4 | 13 | TRBD1 | TRBV7-6 | CASSSRQGGKLFF | TGTGCCAGCAGCTCTCGACAGGGAGGAAAACTGTTTTTT
- | TRBJ2-7 | 13 | TRBD2 | TRBV5-4 | CASRVAGWDEQYF | TGTGCCAGCAGAGTAGCGGGGTGGGACGAGCAGTACTTC
- | TRBJ2-5 | 12 | - | TRBV18 | CASFQRAETQYF | TGTGCCAGCTTCCAGAGGGCAGAGACCCAGTACTTC
- | TRBJ2-1 | 14 | TRBD2 | TRBV4-1 | CASSPRGDYNEQFF | TGCGCCAGCAGCCCGCGGGGGGACTACAATGAGCAGTTCTTC
- | TRBJ1-1 | 17 | - | TRBV6-1 | CASSEGLFKVYQTEAFF | TGTGCCAGCAGTGAAGGACTCTTCAAGGTATATCAGACTGAAGCTTTCTTT